Below, one T cell receptor beta chain is given with its context. Measured with immunoSEQ multiplex PCR; TCRdb has only the in-frame clones, and not every one. This sample has about 36,000 clones, with roughly nine tenths found just once. This record comes from a study of T cell changes during pregnancy in multiple sclerosis. Germline assignment: CDR1 SGDLS and CDR2 YYNGEE. The CDR3 runs to 16 residues. J lost 7 bases, V lost 1 base, and 6 bases had no gene match. The chain couples TRBV9 to TRBJ2-1, with 12 nucleotides matching TRBD2. Sample: CD4+ T cells from peripheral blood mononuclear cells, taken after pregnancy. This TCR was sampled from a female donor in good health, enrolled as a control in a pregnancy study. For the CDR3, the DNA is TGTGCCAGCAGCGTAAGACTAGCGGGGGCCGGGAATGAGCAGTTCTTC. It yields the protein CASSVRLAGAGNEQFF.